This TCR beta chain was profiled in a study of immune evolution from preneoplasia to lung adenocarcinoma. Histologic diagnosis was independently verified by two lung pathologists. The germline CDR1 and CDR2 sequences are SGHVS and FQNEAQ. Trimming took 6 bases from V and 5 from J; bases not matched to a gene: 9. The CDR3 runs 14 residues. Findings of the study overall: KRAS-mutant nodules had the highest T cell clonality.

About this clone: Its antigen is as yet unknown.

Only in-frame clones appear in the TCRdb table, and some are missing; sequencing was by immunoSEQ multiplex PCR. Of several thousand clones in the sample, roughly 80% were seen once. The sequence was obtained from a person between 60 and 69 years old with lung adenocarcinoma. This chain links TRBV7-8 with TRBJ2-5; 7 nucleotides line up with TRBD1. Sample: FFPE invasive lung adenocarcinoma tissue. The DNA for the CDR3 is TGTGCCAGCAGTTTTAACAGGGGAAGGGAGACCCAGTACTTC. Its translation is CASSFNRGRETQYF.